This is a list of T cell receptor beta chains from one sample in a study of blood T cell repertoires in COVID-19. The data were produced by immunoSEQ multiplex PCR, yet TCRdb's version contains in-frame clones alone and is incomplete. Here the sample spans around 90,000 clones, around 92% being singletons. Material for sequencing was peripheral blood. The origin of the receptors is a woman aged 55-69 years with active COVID-19. Each CDR3 is given with its conserved first and last residue. D genes are given only for firm matches. A clone size is listed for some rows: how often the clone was seen (once, few, many), or a class if it is expanded.

v_gene,d_gene,abundance,j_gene,CDR3nt,CDR3aa
TRBV2,TRBD1,.,TRBJ1-4,TGTGCCAGCAGCCGGTCGGGACAGGGGAATGAAAAACTGTTTTTT,CASSRSGQGNEKLFF
TRBV2,.,.,TRBJ2-6,TGTGCCGCGGGTGGGAGCCCGAACTCTGGGGCCAACGTCCTGACTTTC,CAAGGSPNSGANVLTF
TRBV3-1/TRBV3-2,.,.,TRBJ1-1,TGTGCCAGCAGCCAACAGACAGGGAACACTGAAGCTTTCTTT,CASSQQTGNTEAFF
TRBV18,TRBD1,.,TRBJ2-7,TGTGCCAGCCGTGACAGGGGGCCCGAGCAGTACTTC,CASRDRGPEQYF
TRBV5-4,TRBD2,.,TRBJ2-1,TGTGCCAGCAGCAATGGGGCTAGCGGGAGGGCCTACAATGAGCAGTTCTTC,CASSNGASGRAYNEQFF
TRBV6-1,.,.,TRBJ1-1,TGTGCCAGCAGTGAAGAAGCAGGGATTCTCATGAACACTGAAGCTTTCTTT,CASSEEAGILMNTEAFF
TRBV27,TRBD1,.,TRBJ1-1,TGTGCCAGCAGTTTATCGTGGGGACAGGGCTTTGAAGCTTTCTTT,CASSLSWGQGFEAFF
TRBV7-6,.,.,TRBJ1-6,TGTGCCAGCAGCTTGGGGCCCCATGTTCCCCTCCACTTT,CASSLGPHVPLHF
TRBV7-9,TRBD1,.,TRBJ2-7,TGTGCCAGCAGCCCCACCGGGACAGGGGGCGGTAGGTACGAGCAGTACTTC,CASSPTGTGGGRYEQYF
TRBV28,TRBD1,.,TRBJ1-1,TGTGCCAGCAGTTTAGGACAGGGAGAAGCTTTCTTT,CASSLGQGEAFF
TRBV28,.,.,TRBJ1-5,TGTGCCAGCAGTTACGGGGGAAACCAAAATCAGCCCCAGCATTTT,CASSYGGNQNQPQHF
TRBV7-9,TRBD1,.,TRBJ2-7,TGTGCCAGCAGCCCGACAGGGTTCGAGCAGTACTTC,CASSPTGFEQYF
TRBV11-3,TRBD2,few,TRBJ2-3,TGTGCCAGCAGCTTAGAAAGGCCTAGCGGGAGTCTGGATACGCAGTATTTT,CASSLERPSGSLDTQYF
TRBV5-1,TRBD1,.,TRBJ1-1,TGCGCCAGCAGCTTGGCCCCGACAGGGGCGAACACTGAAGCTTTCTTT,CASSLAPTGANTEAFF
TRBV4-1,.,.,TRBJ1-5,TGCGCCAGCAGCCAAACAGGGTTGAGCAATCAGCCCCAGCATTTT,CASSQTGLSNQPQHF
TRBV28,TRBD1,.,TRBJ2-7,TGTGCCAGCAGTTCGGGACAGGGGTGGGGGTACGAGCAGTACTTC,CASSSGQGWGYEQYF
TRBV5-1,TRBD1,once,TRBJ2-1,TGCGCCAGCCGACCGGGACAGGGTAGGAATGAGCAGTTCTTC,CASRPGQGRNEQFF
TRBV30,.,.,TRBJ2-1,TGTGCCTGGAGTGCCCTACTAGTTAACGAGCAGTTCTTC,CAWSALLVNEQFF
TRBV7-6,TRBD2,.,TRBJ2-1,TGTGCCAGCAGCTTAGTTAGCGGGAGGGGCTACAATGAGCAGTTCTTC,CASSLVSGRGYNEQFF
TRBV4-2,TRBD2,once,TRBJ2-7,TGTGCCAGCAGCCAACTAGCGGGAGGGCCTACCGCCTACGAGCAGTACTTC,CASSQLAGGPTAYEQYF
TRBV18,.,.,TRBJ1-1,TGTGCCAGCTCATCCTTGGAGGACACTGAAGCTTTCTTT,CASSSLEDTEAFF
TRBV2,.,once,TRBJ2-7,TGTGCCAGCAGTGAACGCCTCCTCGGGGGCTACGAGCAGTACTTC,CASSERLLGGYEQYF
TRBV11-2,.,.,TRBJ2-3,TGTGCCAGCAGCTTACTTGATACAGGCGGGGGCACAGATACGCAGTATTTT,CASSLLDTGGGTDTQYF
TRBV28,.,.,TRBJ1-2,TGTGCCAGCAGTTTAGGGGTTGGGGCAGGAGGGCACTATGGCTACACCTTC,CASSLGVGAGGHYGYTF
TRBV7-2,.,.,TRBJ1-2,TGTGCCAGCAGCGTACCTACAGGGAGTCTTTTGGGCTACACCTTC,CASSVPTGSLLGYTF
TRBV3-1/TRBV3-2,TRBD2,.,TRBJ2-5,TGTGCCAGCAGCTACGGACTAGCGGGGGGTATTGAGACCCAGTACTTC,CASSYGLAGGIETQYF
TRBV19,TRBD1,.,TRBJ2-1,TGTGCCAGTACGAACAGGGGCTACAATGAGCAGTTCTTC,CASTNRGYNEQFF
TRBV11-2,.,.,TRBJ1-5,TGTGCCAGCAGCTTAGGGCGTCAGGGGTACAATCAGCCCCAGCATTTT,CASSLGRQGYNQPQHF
TRBV6-6,.,.,TRBJ1-1,TGTGCGACAGCGGGGGAAATGAACACTGAAGCTTTCTTT,CATAGEMNTEAFF
TRBV5-1,.,.,TRBJ2-1,TGCGCCAGCAGCATGGGACAAAACAATGAGCAGTTCTTC,CASSMGQNNEQFF
TRBV10-3,.,.,TRBJ2-5,TGTGCCATCAGTGAGCGTTTGGGCCGAATGGGAGAAGGACAGCAAGAGACCCAGTACTTC,CAISERLGRMGEGQQETQYF
TRBV2,TRBD1,once,TRBJ2-5,TGTGCCGGCAGGACAGGGAAGGAGACCCAGTACTTC,CAGRTGKETQYF
TRBV5-6,TRBD2,.,TRBJ2-3,TGTGCCAGCAGTTTTAGCGGGAGGGGCGCAGATACGCAGTATTTT,CASSFSGRGADTQYF
TRBV4-2,TRBD2,.,TRBJ2-3,TGTGCCAGCAGCCAAGACTTACACTTAGCGGGAGGGACAGATACGCAGTATTTT,CASSQDLHLAGGTDTQYF